The present T cell receptor (beta chain) was sequenced within a study of CXCR3-negative and CXCR3-positive naive CD8 T cells. The study's findings and limits: CXCR3-positive naive cells carried more hydrophobic TRB CDR3s than CXCR3-negative ones. Memory cells showed distinct TRBV-TRBJ patterns, while the two naive subsets matched.

The CDR3 contains 14 residues. Germline V gene data show CDR1 as MDHEN and CDR2 as SYDVKM. 5' RACE with UMI labels generated the TRB cDNA libraries. TCRdb reprocessed the 5' RACE reads, with one entry per CDR3 protein and no DNA. This sample's clone table lists about 90,000 distinct CDR3 sequences. Remarks on this clonotype: Antigen: not known.

Naive CD8+ T cells displayed a CD45RO-CCR7+CD27+CD95- phenotype. The sequence was obtained from a human donor in good health. Some clones in this sample may be carry-over from other donors' samples. Sample: naive CXCR3+ CD8+ T cells from blood. Stated subset: CD45RO-CCR7+CD27+CD95- naive CD8+ T cells expressing CXCR3 (TNR3+). The V call is TRBV28, the J call TRBJ1-6; the TCRdb call, TRBD1, lacks DNA for checking. CDR3 region: CASSLGPTVEPLHF.